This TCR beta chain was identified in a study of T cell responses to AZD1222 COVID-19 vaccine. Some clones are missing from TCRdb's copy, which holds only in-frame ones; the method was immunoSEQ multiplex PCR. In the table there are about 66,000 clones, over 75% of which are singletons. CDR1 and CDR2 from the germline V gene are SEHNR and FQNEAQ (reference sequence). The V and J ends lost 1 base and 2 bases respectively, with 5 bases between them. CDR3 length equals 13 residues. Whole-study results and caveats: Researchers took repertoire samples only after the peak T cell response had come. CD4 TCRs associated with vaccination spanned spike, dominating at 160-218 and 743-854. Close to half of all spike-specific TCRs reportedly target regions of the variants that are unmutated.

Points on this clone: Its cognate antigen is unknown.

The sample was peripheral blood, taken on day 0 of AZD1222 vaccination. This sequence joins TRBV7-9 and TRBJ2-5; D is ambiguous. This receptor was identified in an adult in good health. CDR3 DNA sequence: TGTGCCAGCAGCTTAGAGTTACAAGAGACCCAGTACTTC. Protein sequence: CASSLELQETQYF.